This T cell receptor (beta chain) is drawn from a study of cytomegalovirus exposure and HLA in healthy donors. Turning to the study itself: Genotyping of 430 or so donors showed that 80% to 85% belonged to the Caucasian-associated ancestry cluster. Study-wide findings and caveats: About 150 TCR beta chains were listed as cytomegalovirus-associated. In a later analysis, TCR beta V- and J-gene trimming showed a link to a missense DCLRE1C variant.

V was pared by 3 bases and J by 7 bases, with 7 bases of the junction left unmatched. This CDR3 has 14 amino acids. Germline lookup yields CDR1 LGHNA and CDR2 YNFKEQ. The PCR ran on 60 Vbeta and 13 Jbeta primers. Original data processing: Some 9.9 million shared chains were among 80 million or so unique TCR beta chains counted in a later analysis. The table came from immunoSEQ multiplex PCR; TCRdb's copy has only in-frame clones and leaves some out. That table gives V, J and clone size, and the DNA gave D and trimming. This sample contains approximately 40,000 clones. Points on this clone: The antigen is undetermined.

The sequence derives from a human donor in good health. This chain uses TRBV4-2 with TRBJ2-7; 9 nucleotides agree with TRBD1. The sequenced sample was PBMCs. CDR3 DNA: TGTGCCAGCAGCCACAACAGGGGGCTGCAAGAGCAGTACTTC. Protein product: CASSHNRGLQEQYF.